These 10 T cell receptor beta chains were sequenced from one sample in a study of technical replicates of blood from several donors. The repertoire was sequenced with immunoSEQ multiplex PCR; TCRdb's copy has only in-frame clones and lacks some. The sample has approximately 74,000 clones; more than 95% are singletons. The sequencing sample was made of T cells isolated from PBMCs. These TCRs come from a human donor in good health.

The chain combines TRBV9 with TRBJ1-2; maybe TRBD1 (6 bases). The CDR3 sequence is 17 residues long. Trimming removed 0 bases at V and 5 bases at J, with 20 bases between. Per germline, CDR1 SGDLS and CDR2 YYNGEE. The CDR3 DNA sequence: TGTGCCAGCAGCGTAGAGAGGGACATTGGCTCGATTTATGGCTACACCTTC. This encodes CASSVERDIGSIYGYTF.

The chain has TRBV28 and TRBJ2-1; D may be TRBD2 (6 bases). The germline V and J ends were trimmed by 6 bases and 6 bases, with 12 bases remaining between them. The CDR3 loop spans 13 amino acids. Per germline, CDR1 MDHEN and CDR2 SYDVKM. The CDR3, as DNA: TGTGCCAGCAGCCCCGGAGGGATCAATGAGCAGTTCTTC. Encoded protein: CASSPGGINEQFF.

The V call is TRBV2, the J call TRBJ2-5; TRBD1 is a possible D gene (5 bases). Deletions cut 4 bases from V and 5 bases from J, with 11 bases between. This CDR3 has 13 amino acids. Germline CDR1 reads SNHLY; CDR2 reads FYNNEI. The CDR3 region has the DNA TGTGCCAGCAGTGCAGGGTTGGGGGAGACCCAGTACTTC. Translating gives CASSAGLGETQYF. The whole variable domain, filled in from reference TRBV2 and TRBJ2-5, reads EPEVTQTPSHQVTQMGQEVILRCVPISNHLYFYWYRQILGQKVEFLVSFYNNEISEKSEIFDDQFSVERPDGSNFTLKIRSTKLEDSAMYFCASSAGLGETQYFGPGTRLLVL.

This clone appeared once. This chain joins TRBV11-2 and TRBJ1-4; D remains ambiguous. There are 14 residues in the CDR3. V shed 3 bases and J shed 5 bases, with 10 bases lying between them. Germline assignment: CDR1 SGHAT and CDR2 FQNNGV. The CDR3, as DNA: TGTGCCAGCAGCTTGCAGGCCCGGAATGAAAAACTGTTTTTT. Protein: CASSLQARNEKLFF.

This rearrangement joins TRBV7-2 to TRBJ1-2; possible D gene TRBD1, 6 bases. The germline V gene has CDR1 SGHTA and CDR2 FQGNSA. The CDR3 extends over 14 amino acids. The V end lost 6 bases, the J end lost 8 bases, and 19 bases lay between the germline ends. The CDR3 loop reads CASRLGGGAQGYTF. In DNA form, the CDR3 reads TGTGCCAGCAGATTGGGAGGGGGGGCGCAAGGCTACACCTTC.

This clone was observed a handful of times. This chain uses TRBV7-2 with TRBJ1-4, with a weak D call TRBD1 (5 bases). CDR3 length: 14 residues. V lost 2 bases and J lost 5, with 9 bases in between. CDR1 is SGHTA and CDR2 is FQGNSA in the germline V gene. The CDR3 loop reads CASSLRTPNEKLFF. DNA for the CDR3: TGTGCCAGCAGCTTACGGACACCGAATGAAAAACTGTTTTTT.

J is TRBJ2-7 and V is TRBV7-9, with 8 bases that match TRBD1. The J segment lost 4 bases and the V segment lost 5 bases, leaving 7 bases of the junction unmatched. The CDR3 runs 14 residues. The germline V gene encodes CDR1 SEHNR and CDR2 FQNEAQ (reference sequence). This CDR3 is CASSSYRGNYEQYF. The CDR3 nucleotides are TGTGCCAGCAGCAGCTACAGGGGGAATTACGAGCAGTACTTC.

This chain links TRBV11-2 with TRBJ2-1; 7 positions match TRBD1. After removal of 5 bases from V and 5 bases from J, the junction contained 12 bases not matched to a gene. Germline V lookup: CDR1 SGHAT, CDR2 FQNNGV. CDR3 length equals 16 residues. CDR3 sequence reads: CASSPLRGRSHNEQFF. As DNA, the CDR3 is TGTGCCAGCAGCCCTTTAAGGGGGCGCAGTCACAATGAGCAGTTCTTC.

The V call is TRBV10-3, the J call TRBJ1-2; unclear D gene. The V gene lost 8 bases and the J gene lost 4 bases, with 17 bases spanning the gap. This CDR3 spans 14 amino acids. Germline values: CDR1 ENHRY, CDR2 SYGVKD. The chain's CDR3 is CAIPSPELGYGYTF. CDR3 in DNA: TGTGCCATCCCTTCCCCGGAGTTGGGCTATGGCTACACCTTC.

The chain couples TRBV29-1 to TRBJ2-2; 7 bases are a match to TRBD1. This CDR3 is 16 amino acids long. Germline-derived CDR1 and CDR2 are SQVTM and ANQGSEA. Losses at the gene ends were 1 base for V and 8 bases for J; bases not matched to a gene: 13. CDR3 sequence reads: CSVEVRPGTERGELFF. In DNA, the CDR3 is TGCAGCGTTGAAGTACGGCCAGGGACAGAACGAGGGGAGCTGTTTTTT.